This T cell receptor beta chain was obtained from a study of blood T cell repertoires in COVID-19. This CDR3 contains 15 residues. The germline gives CDR1 LGHNA, CDR2 YNFKEQ. V shed 2 bases, J shed 3 bases, and the junction held 2 bases outside the gene matches. Some clones are missing from TCRdb's copy, which holds only in-frame ones; the method was immunoSEQ multiplex PCR. Among around 230,000 clones, roughly four fifths were seen once, and the ten largest hold about 9.5%. This chain connects TRBV4-2 to TRBJ1-1; 11 nucleotides line up with TRBD1. The sequencing input was peripheral blood. This sequence was found in a woman older than 75 with acute or convalescent COVID-19. This CDR3 reads CASSQKGQGDTEAFF. CDR3 nucleotide sequence: TGTGCCAGCAGCCAAAAGGGACAGGGGGACACTGAAGCTTTCTTT.